Sequencing of this TCR beta chain was carried out in a study of vaccination effects on CD4 cells after COVID-19. On the study more broadly: Vaccine administered to participants consisted of two doses of either BNT162b2 or mRNA-1273. At 16 days and one week before vaccination, a couple of convalescent patients gave samples.

Sequencing in the ViraFEST assay came after antigen-specific CD4+ T cells had been expanded with viral peptide pools, which were used to stimulate PBMC. Researchers isolated CD4+ T cells once roughly ten days of culture had elapsed. The person acquired a PCR-confirmed SARS-CoV-2 infection between March and December 2020. It was with about 10 IU/ml IL-2 and about 10 ug/ml peptides that some 2 million PBMC per well were cultured. A note on this clone: The antigen is unknown.

Here immunoSEQ multiplex PCR was the method, and the copy in TCRdb shows in-frame clones only, minus some. This table has tens of thousands of clones, around two thirds appearing once. CDR1 is KGHSH, CDR2 LQKENI, per germline. Trimming left V 4 bases short and J 2 bases short, with 17 bases between. The CDR3 length is 16 residues. The receptor comes from a human donor who had a prior SARS-CoV-2 infection. V usage is TRBV18 and J usage is TRBJ1-1; D not certain. Sequences were derived from CD4+ T cells from PBMCs cultured with a peptide pool, sampled before COVID-19 vaccination. The CDR3 reads CASSLLGLKSNTEAFF. The CDR3 nucleotides read TGTGCCAGCTCACTCTTGGGGTTGAAGAGTAACACTGAAGCTTTCTTT.